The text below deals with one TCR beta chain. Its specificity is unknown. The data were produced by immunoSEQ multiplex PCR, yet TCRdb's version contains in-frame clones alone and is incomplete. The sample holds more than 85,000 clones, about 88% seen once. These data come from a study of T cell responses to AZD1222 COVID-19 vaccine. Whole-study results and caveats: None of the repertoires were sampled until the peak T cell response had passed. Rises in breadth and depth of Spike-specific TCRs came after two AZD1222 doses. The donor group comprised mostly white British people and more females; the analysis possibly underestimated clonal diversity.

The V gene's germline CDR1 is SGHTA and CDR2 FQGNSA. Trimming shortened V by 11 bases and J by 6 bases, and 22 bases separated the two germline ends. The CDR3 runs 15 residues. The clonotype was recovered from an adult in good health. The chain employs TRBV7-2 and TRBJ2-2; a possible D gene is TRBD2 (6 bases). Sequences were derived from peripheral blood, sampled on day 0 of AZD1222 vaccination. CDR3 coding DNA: TGTGCCGCGACCAGGAGGGGCCCGGGTTCCGGGGAGCTGTTTTTT. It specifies CAATRRGPGSGELFF.